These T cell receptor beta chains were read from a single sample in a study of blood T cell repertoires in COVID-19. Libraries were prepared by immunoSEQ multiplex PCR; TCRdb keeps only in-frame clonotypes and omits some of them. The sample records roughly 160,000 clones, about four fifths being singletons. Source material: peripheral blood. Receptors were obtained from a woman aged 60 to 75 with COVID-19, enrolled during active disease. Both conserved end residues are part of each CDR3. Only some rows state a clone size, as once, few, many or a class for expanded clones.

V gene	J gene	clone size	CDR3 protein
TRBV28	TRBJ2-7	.	CASRPTVGEQYF
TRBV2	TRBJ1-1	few	CASLKGRDTEAFF
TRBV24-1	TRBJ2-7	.	CATYELAGVSPGGNEQYF
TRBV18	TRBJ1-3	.	CASSPSPLGNTIYF
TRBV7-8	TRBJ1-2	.	CASSLTQGTNYGYTF
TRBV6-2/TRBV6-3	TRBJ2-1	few	CASGLGSPLYNEQFF
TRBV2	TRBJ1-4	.	CASRISTGGDEKLFF
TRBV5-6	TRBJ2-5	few	CASSSYQGGGETQYF
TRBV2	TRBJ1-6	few	CASKGSQGGNSPLHF
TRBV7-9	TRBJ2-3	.	CASSLSGGTQYF
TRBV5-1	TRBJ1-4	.	CASSTYSPGDEKLFF
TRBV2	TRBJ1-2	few	CASNGGPRGYGYTF
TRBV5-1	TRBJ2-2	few	CASRTTGDTGELFF
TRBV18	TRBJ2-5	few	CASSPGSEETQYF
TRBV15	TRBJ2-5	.	CATSRTTGEGGQETQYF
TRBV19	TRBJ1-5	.	CASRGQGNQPQHF
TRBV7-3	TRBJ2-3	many	CASSLISGSLDTQYF
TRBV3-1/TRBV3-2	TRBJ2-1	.	CASSPGGGFDEQFF
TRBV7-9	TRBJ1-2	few	CASSLASRGNYGYTF
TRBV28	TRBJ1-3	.	CASSLPRGQVSGNTIYF
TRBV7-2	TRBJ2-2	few	CASSNAGTSGRQVGELFF
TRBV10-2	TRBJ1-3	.	CASSPPYRGNGNTIYF
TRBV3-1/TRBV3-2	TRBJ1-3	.	CASSQVRHGGSSGNTIYF
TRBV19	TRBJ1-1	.	CASCTIMNTEAFF
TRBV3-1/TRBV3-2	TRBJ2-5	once	CASSQGIGGAYQETQYF
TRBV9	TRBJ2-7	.	CASSPSNGGEQYF
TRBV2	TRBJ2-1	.	CASRRLAGRLSDEQFF
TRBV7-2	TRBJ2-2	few	CASSKMTGFTGELFF
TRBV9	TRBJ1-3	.	CASSVTHRGNFPYTIYF
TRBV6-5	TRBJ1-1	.	CASGGQINTEAFF
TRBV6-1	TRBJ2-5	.	CASSETGLAGGETQYF
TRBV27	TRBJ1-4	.	CASSRAQGGNEKLFF
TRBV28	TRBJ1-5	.	CASGNRDRVYSNQPQHF
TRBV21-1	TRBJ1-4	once	CASSKSGQGREKLFF
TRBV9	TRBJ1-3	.	CASSVESGDSGNTIYF